The clone carrying this T cell receptor (beta chain) has more than one count but fewer than ten. Libraries were prepared by immunoSEQ multiplex PCR; TCRdb keeps only in-frame clonotypes and omits some of them. The data show 30,000 or so clones, roughly four fifths seen once. This specimen comes from a study of OX40 agonist ivuxolimab in advanced cancers. Trimming shortened V by 7 bases and J by 5 bases, and 19 bases separated the two germline ends. The CDR3 consists of 14 residues. Germline lookup yields CDR1 SGHNT and CDR2 YYREEE (reference sequence). This chain uses TRBV5-4 with TRBJ2-7; D is uncertain. The starting material was CD4+ or CD8+ T cells sorted from blood, obtained in a trial of the OX40 agonist ivuxolimab. The receptor comes from an adult with an advanced solid tumor such as melanoma, head and neck, liver or kidney cancer. Here the CDR3 DNA reads TGTGCCAGCTCTCTGTCGCCCCTTGGGAACGAGCAGTACTTC. Its translation: CASSLSPLGNEQYF.